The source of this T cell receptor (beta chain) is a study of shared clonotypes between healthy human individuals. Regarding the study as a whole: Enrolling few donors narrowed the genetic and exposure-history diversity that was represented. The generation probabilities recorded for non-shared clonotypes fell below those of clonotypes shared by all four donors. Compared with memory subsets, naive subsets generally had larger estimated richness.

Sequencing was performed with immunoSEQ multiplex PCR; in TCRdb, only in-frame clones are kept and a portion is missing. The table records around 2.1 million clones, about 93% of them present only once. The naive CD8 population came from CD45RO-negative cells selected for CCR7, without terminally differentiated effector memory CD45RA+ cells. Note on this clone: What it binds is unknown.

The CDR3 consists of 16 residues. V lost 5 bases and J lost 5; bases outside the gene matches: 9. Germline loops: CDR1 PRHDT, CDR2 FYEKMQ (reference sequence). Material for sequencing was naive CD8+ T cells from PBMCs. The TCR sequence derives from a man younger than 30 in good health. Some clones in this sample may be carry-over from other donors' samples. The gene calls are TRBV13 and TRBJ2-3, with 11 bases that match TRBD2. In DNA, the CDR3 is TGTGCCAGCAGCCCGGGTGGGACTAGCGGAGTAGATACGCAGTATTTT. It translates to CASSPGGTSGVDTQYF.